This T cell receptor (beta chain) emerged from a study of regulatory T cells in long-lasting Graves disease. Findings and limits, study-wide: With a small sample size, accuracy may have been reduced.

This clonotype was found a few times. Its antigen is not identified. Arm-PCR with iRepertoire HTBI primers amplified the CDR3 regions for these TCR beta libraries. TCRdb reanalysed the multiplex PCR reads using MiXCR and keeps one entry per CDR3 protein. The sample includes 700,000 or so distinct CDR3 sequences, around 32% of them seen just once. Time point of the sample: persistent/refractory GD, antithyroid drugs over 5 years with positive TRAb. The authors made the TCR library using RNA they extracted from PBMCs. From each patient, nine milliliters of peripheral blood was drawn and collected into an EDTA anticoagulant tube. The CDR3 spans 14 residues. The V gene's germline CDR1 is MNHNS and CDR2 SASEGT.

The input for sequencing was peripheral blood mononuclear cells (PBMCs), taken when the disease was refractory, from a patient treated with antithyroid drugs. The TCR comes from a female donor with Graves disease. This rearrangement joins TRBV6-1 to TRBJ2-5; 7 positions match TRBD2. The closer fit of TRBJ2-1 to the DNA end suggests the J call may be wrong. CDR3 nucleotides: TGTGCCAGCAGTGAACCGGGACTACCCTATGAGCAGTTCTTC. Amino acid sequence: CASSEPGLPYEQFF.